Shown below are 22 T cell receptor beta chains from a single sample sequenced in a study of blood T cell repertoires in COVID-19. TCRdb's table, derived via immunoSEQ multiplex PCR, lists solely in-frame clones and lacks some. The sample has approximately 300,000 clones, roughly 83% seen once. Sequenced sample: peripheral blood. These receptors were taken from a woman aged 50 to 65 with acute or convalescent COVID-19.

This sequence joins TRBV25-1 and TRBJ2-3, with a possible D match to TRBD2 (5 bases). V lost 0 bases and J 2 bases, leaving 9 bases between the germline ends. CDR1 and CDR2 (germline): MGHDK, SYGVNS. The CDR3 is 15 residues long. CDR3 sequence reads: CASSEYRGDTDTQYF. The CDR3 DNA sequence: TGTGCCAGCAGTGAATATCGGGGAGACACAGATACGCAGTATTTT.

The genes are TRBV5-1 and TRBJ2-7; D uncertain. The germline V gene has CDR1 SGHRS and CDR2 YFSETQ. The CDR3 sequence is 14 residues long. V dropped 0 bases and J dropped 2 bases, with 9 bases sitting between them. The CDR3 nucleotides are TGCGCCAGCAGCTTGGGGTCCGGAGCCTACGAGCAGTACTTC. Translating it yields CASSLGSGAYEQYF.

The V and J genes are TRBV20-1 and TRBJ2-1, with unresolved D. The V and J ends lost 5 bases and 9 bases respectively, with 11 bases between them. CDR3 size: 11 residues. CDR1 DFQATT and CDR2 SNEGSKA come from the germline V gene (reference sequence). The DNA of the CDR3 is TGCAGTGCTCGTAGAGTTGGTGAGCAGTTCTTC. It is translated as CSARRVGEQFF.

This chain links TRBV7-9 with TRBJ1-5; 9 nucleotides line up with TRBD1. The length of the CDR3 is 13 residues. V shed 1 base, J shed 16 bases, and the junction held 8 bases outside the gene matches. Germline V lookup: CDR1 SEHNR, CDR2 FQNEAQ (reference sequence). The CDR3 reads CASSLGIQGAIHF. DNA of the CDR3: TGTGCCAGCAGCTTAGGGATACAGGGGGCTATACATTTT. The full variable domain, completed using reference TRBV7-9 and TRBJ1-5, is DTGVSQNPRHKITKRGQNVTFRCDPISEHNRLYWYRQTLGQGPEFLTYFQNEAQLEKSRLLSDRFSAERPKGSFSTLEIQRTEQGDSAMYLCASSLGIQGAIHFGDGTRLSIL.

The chain has TRBV11-1 and TRBJ2-1, with TRBD2 matching 9 bases. The V gene's germline CDR1 is SGHAT and CDR2 FQDESV (reference sequence). The J segment lost 4 bases and the V segment lost 1 base, leaving 2 bases of the junction unmatched. This CDR3 spans 15 amino acids. CDR3 loop: CASSLGSGRYNEQFF. The CDR3 bases are TGTGCCAGCAGCTTAGGGAGCGGGAGGTACAATGAGCAGTTCTTC. The variable domain in full, completed from reference TRBV11-1 and TRBJ2-1, reads EAEVAQSPRYKITEKSQAVAFWCDPISGHATLYWYRQILGQGPELLVQFQDESVVDDSQLPKDRFSAERLKGVDSTLKIQPAELGDSAMYLCASSLGSGRYNEQFFGPGTRLTVL.

The chain recombines TRBV7-2 with TRBJ2-2, with TRBD1 matching 7 bases. Germline loops: CDR1 SGHTA, CDR2 FQGNSA. J lost 4 bases, V lost 4 bases, and 6 bases had no gene match. The CDR3 loop spans 15 amino acids. The CDR3 DNA is TGTGCCAGCAGCTCCCGGGACAGCACCACCGGGGAGCTGTTTTTT. It encodes CASSSRDSTTGELFF.

This chain joins TRBV5-4 and TRBJ1-2, with D possibly being TRBD1 (6 bases). V lost 4 bases and J 3 bases, leaving 16 bases between the germline ends. CDR1 SGHNT and CDR2 YYREEE come from the germline V gene (reference sequence). This CDR3 comprises 15 residues. In DNA, the CDR3 is TGTGCCAGCAGCAAAGGGACACCCTGGGACTATGGCTACACCTTC. This translates into CASSKGTPWDYGYTF.

J is TRBJ1-1 and V is TRBV7-9; 8 bases match TRBD1. CDR3 size: 17 residues. Germline V gene data show CDR1 as SEHNR and CDR2 as FQNEAQ (reference sequence). V lost 6 bases, J lost 5 bases, and 17 bases stayed unmatched. This chain's CDR3 is CASSPTRDRSRGTEAFF. In nucleotides, the CDR3 is TGTGCCAGCAGTCCAACCCGGGACAGGTCGCGAGGGACTGAAGCTTTCTTT.

This clone was detected once. The gene calls are TRBV6-5 and TRBJ2-2; unclear D gene. Germline V gene lookup returns CDR1 MNHEY and CDR2 SVGAGI. The CDR3 spans 16 residues. Trimming took off 3 bases at V and 1 base at J, with 12 bases between the two ends. In DNA form, the CDR3 reads TGTGCCAGCAGTTATTCTGACACCCAGAACACCGGGGAGCTGTTTTTT. It encodes CASSYSDTQNTGELFF.

In nucleotides, the CDR3 is TGTGCCAGTAGCCCAACCGGGACAAGAGCTTCCTACGAGCAGTACTTC. Translation gives CASSPTGTRASYEQYF. The chain carries TRBV19 and TRBJ2-7; D is possibly TRBD1 (6 bases). There are 16 residues in the CDR3. The germline gives CDR1 LNHDA, CDR2 SQIVND (reference sequence). The V end lost 6 bases, the J end lost 1 base, and 19 bases lay between the germline ends. Together with reference TRBV19 and TRBJ2-7, the CDR3 gives the full variable domain: DGGITQSPKYLFRKEGQNVTLSCEQNLNHDAMYWYRQDPGQGLRLIYYSQIVNDFQKGDIAEGYSVSREKKESFPLTVTSAQKNPTAFYLCASSPTGTRASYEQYFGPGTRLTVT.

The rearrangement links TRBV29-1 to TRBJ2-5; a possible D gene is TRBD1 (6 bases). There are 12 residues in the CDR3. Germline values: CDR1 SQVTM, CDR2 ANQGSEA. The V gene lost 6 bases and the J gene lost 5 bases, with 13 bases spanning the gap. This chain's CDR3 is CSVRGYGETQYF. For the CDR3, the DNA is TGCAGCGTCAGGGGATACGGGGAGACCCAGTACTTC.

This clone has a handful of counts. This chain joins TRBV13 and TRBJ1-5, with 9 bases lining up with TRBD1. This CDR3 spans 15 amino acids. Germline lookup yields CDR1 PRHDT and CDR2 FYEKMQ (reference sequence). With V trimmed by 5 bases and J by 7 bases, 9 bases remained unmatched. CDR3 nucleotide sequence: TGTGCCAGCAGCAGCCGGGACAGGGTGGGGCAGCCCCAGCATTTT. Residues: CASSSRDRVGQPQHF.

The chain carries TRBV28 and TRBJ1-5; no definite D call. Trimming stripped 5 bases from V and 7 bases from J, with 9 bases between. Germline CDR1 is MDHEN and CDR2 is SYDVKM. The CDR3 loop spans 12 amino acids. The CDR3 here is CASSPPGQPQHF. In nucleotides, the CDR3 is TGTGCCAGCAGTCCGCCGGGACAGCCCCAGCATTTT. The entire variable domain, with the rest obtained from reference TRBV28 and TRBJ1-5, is as follows: DVKVTQSSRYLVKRTGEKVFLECVQDMDHENMFWYRQDPGLGLRLIYFSYDVKMKEKGDIPEGYSVSREKKERFSLILESASTNQTSMYLCASSPPGQPQHFGDGTRLSIL.

The rearrangement links TRBV7-3 to TRBJ2-1; 8 bases map to TRBD2. Trimming took 7 bases from V and 8 from J; bases not matched to a gene: 7. CDR3 length: 13 amino acids. Germline V gene lookup returns CDR1 SGHTA and CDR2 FQGTGA. DNA of the CDR3: TGTGCCAGCAAGGGGACTAGTCGTCATGAGCAGTTCTTC. Translating it yields CASKGTSRHEQFF.

This clone came up once. The chain combines TRBV5-8 with TRBJ1-2, with a weak D call TRBD1 (5 bases). In germline, CDR1 is SGHTS, CDR2 YDEGEE. The germline V and J ends were trimmed by 4 bases and 3 bases, with 13 bases remaining between them. The CDR3 has 14 residues. CDR3 sequence reads: CASSTGGVHYGYTF. CDR3 DNA sequence: TGTGCCAGCAGCACCGGGGGGGTCCACTATGGCTACACCTTC.

The rearrangement links TRBV6-2 or TRBV6-3 to TRBJ2-7, with D possibly being TRBD2 (6 bases). CDR3 length: 16 residues. The germline V gene has CDR1 MNHEY and CDR2 SVGEGT. The V gene lost 4 bases and the J gene lost 5 bases, with 21 bases spanning the gap. This CDR3 is CASSFSVGDGRNEQYF. The CDR3, as DNA: TGTGCCAGCAGTTTCTCCGTCGGGGATGGGAGGAACGAGCAGTACTTC.

This clone showed up just a few times. The chain recombines TRBV4-3 with TRBJ2-1, with TRBD2 matching over 15 bases. The J segment lost 0 bases and the V segment lost 0 bases, leaving 6 bases of the junction unmatched. CDR3 length: 20 amino acids. Germline V lookup: CDR1 LGHNA, CDR2 YSLEER. DNA for the CDR3: TGCGCCAGCAGCCAAGATGCCTCGGGACTAGCGGGAGGCTCCTACAATGAGCAGTTCTTC. Translating it yields CASSQDASGLAGGSYNEQFF.

The V call is TRBV5-1, the J call TRBJ1-4; TRBD1 matches at 7 bases. J gave up 0 bases and V 4 bases, and 12 bases lay outside the gene matches. Germline V gene lookup returns CDR1 SGHRS and CDR2 YFSETQ. CDR3 length: 18 amino acids. CDR3 in amino acids: CASSPIGQGGATNEKLFF. The CDR3 DNA reads TGCGCCAGCAGCCCCATAGGCCAGGGGGGAGCAACTAATGAAAAACTGTTTTTT. Using reference TRBV5-1 and TRBJ1-4 for the parts outside the CDR3, the full variable domain is KAGVTQTPRYLIKTRGQQVTLSCSPISGHRSVSWYQQTPGQGLQFLFEYFSETQRNKGNFPGRFSGRQFSNSRSEMNVSTLELGDSALYLCASSPIGQGGATNEKLFFGSGTQLSVL.

The chain recombines TRBV12-3 or TRBV12-4 with TRBJ2-2; D call uncertain. V was shortened by 4 bases and J by 1 base, with 4 bases between the two germline ends. The CDR3 extends over 13 amino acids. CDR3 loop: CASSSRNTGELFF. The DNA for the CDR3 is TGTGCCAGCAGTTCGCGGAACACCGGGGAGCTGTTTTTT.

V usage is TRBV7-3 and J usage is TRBJ2-3; D is unresolved. CDR1 and CDR2 from the germline V gene are SGHTA and FQGTGA. V was shortened by 4 bases and J by 6 bases, with 17 bases between the two germline ends. The CDR3 extends over 15 amino acids. The CDR3 nucleotides are TGTGCCAGCAGCTCCACCCTGCCCGCGGCGGATACGCAGTATTTT. Translating it yields CASSSTLPAADTQYF. Complete variable domain (other parts from reference TRBV7-3 and TRBJ2-3): GAGVSQTPSNKVTEKGKYVELRCDPISGHTALYWYRQSLGQGPEFLIYFQGTGAADDSGLPNDRFFAVRPEGSVSTLKIQRTERGDSAVYLCASSSTLPAADTQYFGPGTRLTVL.

CDR3 nucleotide sequence: TGCGCCAGCAGCCCGGAGGGACTCTTGATTGGCTACACCTTC. It translates to CASSPEGLLIGYTF. The chain uses TRBV5-1 and TRBJ1-2, with D tentatively TRBD1 (5 bases). V lost 4 bases to trimming and J lost 7 bases, with 17 bases between them. The CDR3 loop spans 14 amino acids. Germline CDR1 is SGHRS and CDR2 is YFSETQ.

This chain links TRBV18 with TRBJ2-5; D remains unclear. The CDR3 contains 13 residues. V lost 5 bases to trimming and J lost 2 bases, with 9 bases between them. Germline V gene sequence: CDR1 KGHSH, CDR2 LQKENI. CDR3 sequence reads: CASSALLQETQYF. The CDR3, as DNA: TGTGCCAGCTCAGCCCTATTGCAAGAGACCCAGTACTTC.